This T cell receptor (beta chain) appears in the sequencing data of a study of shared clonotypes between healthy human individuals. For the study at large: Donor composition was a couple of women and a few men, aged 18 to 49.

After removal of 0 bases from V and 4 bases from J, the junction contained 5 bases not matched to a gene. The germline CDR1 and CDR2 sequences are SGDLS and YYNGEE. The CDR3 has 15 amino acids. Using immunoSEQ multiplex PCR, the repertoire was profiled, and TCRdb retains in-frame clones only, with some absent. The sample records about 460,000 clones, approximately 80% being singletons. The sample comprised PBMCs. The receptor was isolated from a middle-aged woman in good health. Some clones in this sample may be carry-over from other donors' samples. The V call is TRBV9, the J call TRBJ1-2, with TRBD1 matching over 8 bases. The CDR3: CASSVAQGEGYGYTF. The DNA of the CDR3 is TGTGCCAGCAGCGTAGCACAGGGGGAAGGCTATGGCTACACCTTC.